This TCR beta chain emerged from a study of molecular identifiers for immune sequencing clone quantification. Germline CDR1 is MNHEY and CDR2 is SVGAGI. CDR3 size: 15 residues. V dropped 5 bases and J dropped 2; count of bases not matched to a gene: 6. In TCRdb, the PCR reads were re-called with MiXCR into one record per CDR3 protein. The data contain about 510,000 distinct CDR3 sequences, around a fifth of them singletons. This clonotype was picked up a small number of times. This sequence joins TRBV6-5 and TRBJ1-5; 7 positions agree with TRBD1. This receptor was obtained from a human donor in good health. Some libraries in this study had Jurkat cell RNA spiked in. Material: naive CD8+ T cells from blood, with Jurkat cell RNA spiked in. Regarding subset: FACS-sorted CD8+CD4-CCR7+CD45RA+ naive T cells. The CDR3 is CASSEQGLGNQPQHF. DNA of the CDR3: TGTGCCAGCAGTGAACAGGGGCTGGGCAATCAGCCCCAGCATTTT.